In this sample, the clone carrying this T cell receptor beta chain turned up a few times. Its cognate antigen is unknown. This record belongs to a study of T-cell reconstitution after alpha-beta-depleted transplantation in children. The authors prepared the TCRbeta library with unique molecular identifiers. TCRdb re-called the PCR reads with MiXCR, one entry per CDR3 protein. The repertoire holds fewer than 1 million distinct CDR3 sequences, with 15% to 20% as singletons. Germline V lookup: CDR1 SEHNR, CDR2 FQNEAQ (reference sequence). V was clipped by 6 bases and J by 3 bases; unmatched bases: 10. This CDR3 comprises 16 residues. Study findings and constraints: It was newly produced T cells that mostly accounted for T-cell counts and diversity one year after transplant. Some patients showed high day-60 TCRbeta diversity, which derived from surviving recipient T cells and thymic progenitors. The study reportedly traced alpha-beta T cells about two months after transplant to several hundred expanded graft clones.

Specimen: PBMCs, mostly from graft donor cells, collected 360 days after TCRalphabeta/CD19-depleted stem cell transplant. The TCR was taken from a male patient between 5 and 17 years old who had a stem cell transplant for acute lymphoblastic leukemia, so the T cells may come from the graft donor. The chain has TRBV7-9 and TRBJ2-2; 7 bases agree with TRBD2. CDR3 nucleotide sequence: TGTGCCAGCAGTTCTGAGCGGGACTCCCACACCGGGGAGCTGTTTTTT. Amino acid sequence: CASSSERDSHTGELFF.